The 25 T cell receptor beta chains below were found in one sample sequenced in a study of type 1 regulatory T cells. MiXCR, run by TCRdb on the reads, gives a single entry per CDR3 protein. Of about 62,000 distinct CDR3 sequences listed, 60% to 65% are singletons. The antigens these receptors bind are not known. What was sequenced was cultured non-Tr1 T cells, either the whole culture or a sorted T cell fraction (not recorded which). All receptors come from a human donor in good health.

The chain uses TRBV20-1 and TRBJ1-5; D is ambiguous. From germline, CDR1 is DFQATT and CDR2 SNEGSKA (reference sequence). The CDR3 totals 14 residues. V shed 2 bases and J shed 0 bases, with 8 bases lying between them. The CDR3 DNA follows: TGCAGTGCTAGATTACCGATTAGCAATCAGCCCCAGCATTTT. This sequence encodes CSARLPISNQPQHF.

Of note for this clonotype: A junction end diverges from the germline sequence, so it may reflect a read error. The rearrangement uses TRBV6-2 or TRBV6-3 and TRBJ2-1, with a tentative D call TRBD2 (6 bases). The germline V gene has CDR1 MNHEY and CDR2 SVGEGT. The CDR3 has 13 residues. In DNA, the CDR3 is TGTGCCAGCAGTCTCGCGGGATCGGATACGGGGGTCTTC. This translates into CASSLAGSDTGVF.

In its sample, this clonotype is medium-sized. The rearrangement uses TRBV20-1 and TRBJ1-4; tentatively, D is TRBD1 (5 bases). This CDR3 contains 13 residues. Trimming took off 5 bases at V and 4 bases at J, with 11 bases between the two ends. In germline, CDR1 is DFQATT, CDR2 SNEGSKA (reference sequence). The CDR3 is CSARGTVNEKLFF. In DNA, the CDR3 is TGCAGTGCTCGCGGGACGGTTAATGAAAAACTGTTTTTT.

The rearrangement links TRBV7-9 to TRBJ1-2; D unresolved. The V end was cut by 1 base, the J end by 6 bases, with 12 bases between. The CDR3 covers 14 residues. Germline CDR1 reads SEHNR; CDR2 reads FQNEAQ (reference sequence). DNA for the CDR3: TGTGCCAGCAGCTTAGAGGGCAGTCGAGATGGCTACACCTTC. Its translation: CASSLEGSRDGYTF.

This clonotype has at least ten counts. The J gene is TRBJ2-3, the V gene TRBV5-1; 8 bases align to TRBD2. The CDR3 is 16 amino acids. CDR1 and CDR2 (germline): SGHRS, YFSETQ. The V gene end was trimmed by 2 bases and the J gene end by 0 bases; junction bases not matched to a gene: 5. CDR3 DNA: TGCGCCAGCAGCTTTCGGCTAGCGGGTAGCACAGATACGCAGTATTTT. Translated, it gives CASSFRLAGSTDTQYF.

The rearrangement uses TRBV5-1 and TRBJ1-2, with a tentative D call TRBD1 (6 bases). The ends were cut back, 7 bases at V and 7 bases at J, with 23 bases in the middle. Germline V gives CDR1 SGHRS, CDR2 YFSETQ. CDR3 length: 15 residues. This chain's CDR3 is CASGLTDRVDSGYTF. The DNA for the CDR3 is TGCGCCAGCGGACTGACGGACAGAGTAGACTCTGGCTACACCTTC.

The chain recombines TRBV6-2 or TRBV6-3 with TRBJ1-5; D perhaps matches TRBD1 (6 bases). Germline-derived CDR1 and CDR2 are MNHEY and SVGEGT. The CDR3 length is 13 residues. Trimming took 9 bases from V and 7 from J, leaving 16 bases between them. As DNA, the CDR3 is TGTGCCAGTAGAATGGGGGGGCGGCAGCCCCAGCATTTT. It codes for CASRMGGRQPQHF.

The V gene is TRBV20-1, the J gene TRBJ2-5; D ambiguous. CDR1 is DFQATT and CDR2 is SNEGSKA in the germline V gene (reference sequence). The CDR3 is 16 amino acids. DNA of the CDR3: TGCAGCCCTTCCGGGCTAAAGTCGCATTACGAGGAGACCCAGTACTTC. Translating gives CSPSGLKSHYEETQYF.

This clonotype occurred once. The chain combines TRBV28 with TRBJ2-6; D is possibly TRBD2 (5 bases). The CDR3 covers 15 residues. Trimming took 3 bases from V and 2 from J, leaving 8 bases between them. CDR1 is MDHEN, CDR2 SYDVKM, per germline. CDR3 bases: TGTGCCAGCAGTTTTTCCGGGACTGGGGCCAACGTCCTGACTTTC. As protein: CASSFSGTGANVLTF.

The rearrangement links TRBV20-1 to TRBJ1-4; the match to TRBD1 covers 10 bases. After removal of 4 bases from V and 8 bases from J, the junction contained 19 bases not matched to a gene. The CDR3 totals 18 residues. Per the germline V gene, CDR1 is DFQATT and CDR2 is SNEGSKA (reference sequence). CDR3 DNA: TGCAGTGCTATTGTCGGGACAGGGGCGTCTCGGGCGTTAGAAAAACTGTTTTTT. Protein: CSAIVGTGASRALEKLFF.

The J gene is TRBJ2-2, the V gene TRBV6-5; the match to TRBD1 covers 9 bases. The length of the CDR3 is 15 residues. Germline V gene sequence: CDR1 MNHEY, CDR2 SVGAGI. After removal of 7 bases from V and 5 bases from J, the junction contained 8 bases not matched to a gene. The CDR3 nucleotides read TGTGCCAGCAACCCGGGACAGGGTCGAACCGGGGAGCTGTTTTTT. Translating gives CASNPGQGRTGELFF.

This chain connects TRBV11-2 to TRBJ1-1; a weak D match, TRBD1 (5 bases). This CDR3 region has 14 residues. Trimming took 1 base from V and 1 from J, leaving 7 bases between them. In germline, CDR1 is SGHAT, CDR2 FQNNGV. The CDR3 protein is CASSLGQGNTEAFF. CDR3 sequence (DNA): TGTGCCAGCAGCTTAGGGCAGGGGAACACTGAAGCTTTCTTT.

Remarks on this clonotype: Its ends do not fully match the called genes, so a read error is possible. The chain joins TRBV7-2 to TRBJ2-7; TRBD1 agrees at 10 bases. This CDR3 has 16 residues. In germline, CDR1 is SGHTA, CDR2 FQGNSA. The CDR3 protein is CACSLGTGTGAYEQYF. The CDR3 DNA sequence: TGTGCCTGCAGCTTAGGAACCGGGACAGGGGCCTACGAGCAGTACTTC.

Of note for this clonotype: Relative to the germline gene, one junction end is altered; a read error may explain this. The genes are TRBV30 and TRBJ2-2, with 10 bases identical to TRBD1. Looked up from germline, CDR1 is GTSNPN and CDR2 is SVGIG (reference sequence). The CDR3 sequence is 18 residues long. DNA for the CDR3: TGTACCTGGAGTCCGGGACAGGGGCGGCAAGTGAACACCGGGGAGCTGTTTTTT. It specifies CTWSPGQGRQVNTGELFF.

This clonotype was picked up one time. The chain couples TRBV7-2 to TRBJ1-1; D may be TRBD1 (6 bases). Trimming removed 1 base at V and 4 bases at J, with 10 bases between. CDR1 and CDR2 from the germline V gene are SGHTA and FQGNSA. The CDR3 spans 14 residues. Here the CDR3 reads CASSLGGQGTEAFF. Here the CDR3 DNA reads TGTGCCAGCAGCTTAGGGGGGCAGGGCACTGAAGCTTTCTTT.

This clonotype appeared a few times. The chain carries TRBV21-1 and TRBJ2-1; the table's D call TRBD1 went unverified against the DNA. TRBV21-1 is listed as a pseudogene. The CDR3 runs 16 residues. The DNA for the CDR3 is TGTGCCAGCAGCAAAGGGGACTTCCCCTGTTACAATGAGCAGTTCTTC. Translated: CASSKGDFPCYNEQFF.

This CDR3 reads CAWSWSGRGNEQFF. In DNA, the CDR3 is TGTGCCTGGAGTTGGAGCGGGAGAGGAAATGAGCAGTTCTTC. The chain uses TRBV30 and TRBJ2-1; the match to TRBD2 covers 8 bases. With V trimmed by 2 bases and J by 7 bases, 7 bases remained unmatched. Per germline, CDR1 GTSNPN and CDR2 SVGIG (reference sequence). This CDR3 has 14 residues. Full variable domain (missing parts from reference TRBV30 and TRBJ2-1): SQTIHQWPATLVQPVGSPLSLECTVEGTSNPNLYWYRQAAGRGLQLLFYSVGIGQISSEVPQNLSASRPQDRQFILSSKKLLLSDSGFYLCAWSWSGRGNEQFFGPGTRLTVL.

V usage is TRBV12-3 or TRBV12-4 and J usage is TRBJ2-2, with D uncertain. V dropped 3 bases and J dropped 9 bases, with 5 bases sitting between them. This CDR3 contains 11 residues. The CDR3, as DNA: TGTGCCAGCAGTTTTAACAGGGAGCTGTTTTTT. Its protein product is CASSFNRELFF.

This clonotype has more than one count but fewer than ten. V and J are TRBV5-4 and TRBJ2-5; TRBD2 agrees at 9 bases. The germline gives CDR1 SGHNT, CDR2 YYREEE (reference sequence). Trimming cost V 4 bases and J 5 bases; bases outside gene matches: 12. The CDR3 has 16 residues. The DNA of the CDR3 is TGTGCCAGCAGCCGGACCGGAGCGGGAGGAGGGGAGACCCAGTACTTC. Its translation: CASSRTGAGGGETQYF.

This clonotype came up once. Written as DNA, the CDR3 is TGCAGCGTTGGAAAAGACAGGGGAAATGGCGAGCAGTACTTC. Its protein product is CSVGKDRGNGEQYF. The chain recombines TRBV29-1 with TRBJ2-7; TRBD1 aligns across 8 bases. There are 14 residues in the CDR3. Looked up from germline, CDR1 is SQVTM and CDR2 is ANQGSEA. Trimming cost V 4 bases and J 6 bases; bases outside gene matches: 11.

Comments on this clonotype: A junction end diverges from the germline sequence, so it may reflect a read error. The genes are TRBV19 and TRBJ1-5; D may be TRBD1 (5 bases). The CDR3 contains 14 residues. Germline V gene lookup returns CDR1 LNHDA and CDR2 SQIVND (reference sequence). The CDR3 DNA follows: TGTGCCAGTAGTAGGGGGACGGAGGATCAGCCCCGGCATTTT. This sequence encodes CASSRGTEDQPRHF.

The CDR3 is CASSRSQETQYF. The DNA of the CDR3 is TGTGCCAGCAGTAGGAGCCAAGAGACCCAGTACTTC. The chain recombines TRBV2 with TRBJ2-5; D is ambiguous. The CDR3 has 12 residues. Germline V gene sequence: CDR1 SNHLY, CDR2 FYNNEI. The germline V and J ends were trimmed by 5 bases and 1 base, with 5 bases remaining between them.

The chain links TRBV5-1 to TRBJ2-5, with 10 bases lining up with TRBD2. Losses at the gene ends were 0 bases for V and 1 base for J; bases not matched to a gene: 3. The CDR3 runs to 16 residues. Germline loops: CDR1 SGHRS, CDR2 YFSETQ. CDR3 loop: CASSLGGTSVQETQYF. The CDR3 nucleotides read TGCGCCAGCAGCTTGGGCGGGACTAGCGTCCAAGAGACCCAGTACTTC.

This clonotype was detected once. The J gene is TRBJ2-7, the V gene TRBV4-1, with 8 bases that match TRBD1. The CDR3 consists of 14 residues. Looked up from germline, CDR1 is MGHRA and CDR2 is YSYEKL. Germline trimming cut 5 bases from V and 3 bases from J; bases unmatched to any gene: 6. CDR3 DNA: TGCGCCAGCAGCGAATCTACAGGGGGCTACGAGCAGTACTTC. It translates to CASSESTGGYEQYF.

This chain connects TRBV12-5 to TRBJ2-1; TRBD2 aligns across 7 bases. V shed 0 bases and J 10 bases; nucleotides not matched to a gene: 3. From germline, CDR1 is LGHNT and CDR2 FRNRAP. The CDR3 runs 13 residues. This chain's CDR3 is CASGLVARGEQFF. DNA of the CDR3: TGTGCTAGTGGTTTGGTGGCGCGGGGGGAGCAGTTCTTC. Together with reference TRBV12-5 and TRBJ2-1, the CDR3 gives the full variable domain: DARVTQTPRHKVTEMGQEVTMRCQPILGHNTVFWYRQTMMQGLELLAYFRNRAPLDDSGMPKDRFSAEMPDATLATLKIQPSEPRDSAVYFCASGLVARGEQFFGPGTRLTVL.